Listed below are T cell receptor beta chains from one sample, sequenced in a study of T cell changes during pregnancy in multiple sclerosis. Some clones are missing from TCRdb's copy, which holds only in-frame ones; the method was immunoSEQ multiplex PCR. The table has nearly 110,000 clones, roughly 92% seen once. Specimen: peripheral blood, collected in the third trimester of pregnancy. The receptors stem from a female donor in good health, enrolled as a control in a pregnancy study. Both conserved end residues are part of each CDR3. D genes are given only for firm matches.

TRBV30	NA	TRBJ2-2	CAWMRGPELFF
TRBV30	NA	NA	CAWSSTGNYEQYF
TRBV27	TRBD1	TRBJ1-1	CASSFSGGTEAFF
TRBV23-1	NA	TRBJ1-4	CASSQGCEKLFF
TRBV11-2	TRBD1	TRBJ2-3	CASSPLTGVADTQYF
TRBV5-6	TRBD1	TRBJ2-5	CASSLGQGVGETQYF
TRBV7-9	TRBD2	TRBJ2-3	CASSRGLAGTDTQYF
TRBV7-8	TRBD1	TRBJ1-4	CASSSRTGAGEKLFF
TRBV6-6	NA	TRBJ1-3	CASSYVPEGGNTIYF
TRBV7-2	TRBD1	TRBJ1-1	CASSVQGARGTEAFF
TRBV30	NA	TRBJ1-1	CAWTIYRDNTEAFF
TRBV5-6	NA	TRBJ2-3	CASSPYGGPPDTQYF
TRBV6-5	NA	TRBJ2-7	CASYDSRSYEQYF
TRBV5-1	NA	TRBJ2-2	CASSFLQGNTGELFF
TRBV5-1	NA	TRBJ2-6	CASSFGGGLSSGANVLTF
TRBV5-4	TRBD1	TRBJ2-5	CASSTDRGYQTQYF
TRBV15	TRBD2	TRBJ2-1	CATSRVTSGGNEQFF
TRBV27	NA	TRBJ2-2	CVVGVGETGELFF
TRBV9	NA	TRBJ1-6	CASSDGDYNSPLHF
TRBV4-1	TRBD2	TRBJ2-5	CASSQEIRGGAQYF
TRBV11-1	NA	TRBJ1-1	CASSFSGTGNTEAFF
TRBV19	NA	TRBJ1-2	CASSLREGPSGYTF
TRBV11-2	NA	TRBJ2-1	CASSPPVDEQFF
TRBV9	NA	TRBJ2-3	CASSVAPSDTDTQYF
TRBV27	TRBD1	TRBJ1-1	CASSPPGQGDTEAFF
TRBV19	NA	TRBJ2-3	CASSDFGGPMSTDTQYF
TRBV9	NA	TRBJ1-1	CASSPQVTMNTEAFF
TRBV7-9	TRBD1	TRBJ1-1	CASSPGQGVSEAFF
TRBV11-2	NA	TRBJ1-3	CASSNIKSPGNTIYF
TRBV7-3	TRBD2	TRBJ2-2	CASSRRGGPHTGELFF
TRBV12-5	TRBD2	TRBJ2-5	CASGLGLSGGEETQYF
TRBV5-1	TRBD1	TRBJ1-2	CASSSGTGTRYGYTF
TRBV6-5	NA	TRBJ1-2	CASSYENYGYTF
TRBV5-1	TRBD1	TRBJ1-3	CASSLQGSGNTIYF
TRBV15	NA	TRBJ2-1	CATSRPPRGGSGYNEQFF
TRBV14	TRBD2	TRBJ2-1	CASSQGWGGYNEQFF
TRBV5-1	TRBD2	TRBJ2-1	CASSSSSGGAFGEQFF
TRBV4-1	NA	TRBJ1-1	CASSQGALTEAFF
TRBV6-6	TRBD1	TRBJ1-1	CASSRNLDRSNTEAFF
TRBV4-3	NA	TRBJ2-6	CASSQDLGQGGLRGANVLTF
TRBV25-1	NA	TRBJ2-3	CASSLAGVNTQYF
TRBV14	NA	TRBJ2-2	CASSQRYTGELFF
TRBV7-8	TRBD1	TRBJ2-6	CASSLGAGGAGANVLTF
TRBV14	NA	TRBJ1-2	CASSQDLTFYGYTF
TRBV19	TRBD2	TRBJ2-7	CASSMWTSAIPYEQYF
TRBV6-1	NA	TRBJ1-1	CASSELGGGNQEAFF
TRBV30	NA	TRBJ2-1	CAWRWAGAGNEQFF
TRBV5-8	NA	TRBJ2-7	CASSLAYGQYF
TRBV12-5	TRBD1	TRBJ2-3	CASVLDRVADTQYF
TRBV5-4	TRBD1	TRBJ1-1	CASSQEAPDRAGTEAFF
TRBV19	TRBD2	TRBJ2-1	CASQIRGAYNEQFF
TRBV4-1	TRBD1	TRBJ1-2	CASSHPRTGIPYGYTF